This is a list of T cell receptor beta chains from one sample in a study of blood T cells in healthy people across ages. TCRdb fed the 5' RACE reads into MiXCR, producing one record per CDR3 protein. The sample has roughly 1,100,000 distinct CDR3 sequences; 20% to 25% are singletons. The same data also went into a second study, on T cells of mothers and their children.

The sequencing sample was made of blood. Every receptor here comes from a girl aged 2-9 years in good health. Each CDR3 is given with its conserved first and last residue. D genes are given only for firm matches. Some rows mark clone size as missing; the rest say once, few, many or name a class of expanded clone.

CASSLLQGNQPQHF,TGTGCCAGCAGTTTACTCCAGGGCAATCAGCCCCAGCATTTT,few,TRBV12-3/TRBV12-4,TRBJ1-5,NA
CSGRVGSYEQYF,TGCAGTGGGAGAGTTGGATCCTACGAGCAGTACTTC,few,TRBV20-1,TRBJ2-7,NA
CASSLGGQGASVTGELFF,TGTGCCAGCAGCTTAGGGGGACAGGGGGCTTCGGTCACCGGGGAGCTGTTTTTT,NA,TRBV7-2,TRBJ2-2,TRBD1
CSARLHTVSATNEKLFF,TGCAGTGCCCGACTCCACACCGTATCAGCAACTAATGAAAAACTGTTTTTT,many,TRBV20-1,TRBJ1-4,NA
CASTYQTAINEKLFF,TGTGCCAGCACCTACCAGACAGCCATTAATGAAAAACTGTTTTTT,few,TRBV12-3/TRBV12-4,TRBJ1-4,NA
CASSLEVFGALKKLFF,TGTGCCAGCAGCTTAGAGGTTTTCGGGGCCTTGAAAAAACTGTTTTTT,NA,TRBV7-8,TRBJ1-4,NA
CASSSRTGGGNTIYF,TGTGCCAGCAGCTCCCGGACAGGGGGTGGAAACACCATATATTTT,few,TRBV7-9,TRBJ1-3,TRBD1
CSVEPGAEAFF,TGCAGCGTTGAACCCGGGGCTGAAGCTTTCTTT,few,TRBV29-1,TRBJ1-1,NA
CASSGTTGTETQYF,TGTGCCAGCAGTGGGACGACAGGGACGGAGACCCAGTACTTC,NA,TRBV4-2,TRBJ2-5,TRBD1
CSSIAGDHEQYF,TGCAGTAGTATAGCGGGAGATCACGAGCAGTACTTC,NA,TRBV20-1,TRBJ2-7,TRBD2
CASSPEGGTGELFF,TGTGCCAGCAGCCCTGAAGGAGGAACCGGGGAGCTGTTTTTT,NA,TRBV3-1,TRBJ2-2,NA
CASELTGTPSYTF,TGTGCCAGTGAGTTAACCGGGACTCCGAGCTACACCTTC,few,TRBV19,TRBJ1-2,NA
CASSFVPYEQYF,TGTGCCAGCAGTTTTGTACCCTACGAGCAGTACTTC,NA,TRBV12-3/TRBV12-4,TRBJ2-7,NA
CASSAAGGVPNEKLFF,TGTGCCAGCAGCGCGGCCGGAGGGGTTCCTAATGAAAAACTGTTTTTT,few,TRBV5-6,TRBJ1-4,NA
CSVEDLQVGVYF,TGCAGCGTTGAAGATTTGCAGGTCGGGGTGTACTTC,NA,TRBV29-1,TRBJ2-7,NA
CAGRTGEGNSPLHF,TGTGCCGGCAGGACAGGGGAAGGTAATTCACCCCTCCACTTT,NA,TRBV6-6,TRBJ1-6,TRBD1
CASSGHGTGLYEQYF,TGTGCCAGCAGCGGCCACGGGACAGGGCTCTACGAGCAGTACTTC,NA,TRBV11-2,TRBJ2-7,TRBD1
CASSFPGQGQFF,TGTGCCAGCAGTTTTCCGGGACAAGGGCAGTTCTTC,few,TRBV12-3/TRBV12-4,TRBJ2-1,NA
CASSAAGGGDTQYF,TGTGCCAGCAGCGCCGCAGGGGGCGGAGATACGCAGTATTTT,NA,TRBV7-9,TRBJ2-3,TRBD1
CASSPSRQGAFF,TGTGCCAGCAGCCCCTCCAGGCAGGGAGCTTTCTTT,NA,TRBV12-3/TRBV12-4,TRBJ1-1,NA
CASSVVGANVLTF,TGTGCCAGCAGTGTGGTGGGGGCCAACGTCCTGACTTTC,NA,TRBV25-1,TRBJ2-6,NA
CASSLPPFGQQETQYF,TGTGCCAGCAGTTTACCGCCCTTCGGCCAACAAGAGACCCAGTACTTC,NA,TRBV12-3/TRBV12-4,TRBJ2-5,NA
CASSARRQGNNEQFF,TGTGCCAGCAGTGCCCGGAGACAGGGAAACAATGAGCAGTTCTTC,once,TRBV2,TRBJ2-1,TRBD1
CSVDRGTESGEQYF,TGCAGCGTTGATAGAGGGACGGAGTCGGGGGAGCAGTACTTC,NA,TRBV29-1,TRBJ2-7,NA
CASSLVRGEILFF,TGTGCCAGCAGCTTAGTTCGGGGGGAAATACTGTTTTTT,few,TRBV7-9,TRBJ1-4,NA
CASSFNPGGVEKLFF,TGTGCCAGCAGCTTTAATCCGGGAGGTGTCGAAAAACTGTTTTTT,few,TRBV7-2,TRBJ1-4,NA
CASSHDTGRIGGYTF,TGTGCCAGCAGCCACGACACAGGGAGAATCGGGGGCTACACCTTC,many,TRBV3-1,TRBJ1-2,NA
CASSQRPETQYF,TGTGCCAGCAGCCAACGACCGGAGACCCAGTACTTC,few,TRBV14,TRBJ2-5,NA
CASSPGPSQIYEQYF,TGTGCCAGCAGCCCCGGCCCTTCCCAAATCTACGAGCAGTACTTC,NA,TRBV4-2,TRBJ2-7,NA
CASSYSSGEESYNEQFF,TGTGCCAGCAGTTATTCTAGCGGGGAGGAGTCCTACAATGAGCAGTTCTTC,few,TRBV6-2/TRBV6-3,TRBJ2-1,TRBD2
CASSLGSSPSGNTIYF,TGTGCCAGCAGCTTAGGATCGAGCCCGTCTGGAAACACCATATATTTT,few,TRBV7-2,TRBJ1-3,NA
CASSLARLYEQYF,TGTGCCAGCAGTTTAGCCCGCCTTTACGAGCAGTACTTC,few,TRBV27,TRBJ2-7,NA
CASSLALAGVSTDMQYF,TGTGCCAGCAGTTTAGCGCTAGCGGGAGTTAGCACAGATATGCAGTATTTT,NA,TRBV12-3/TRBV12-4,TRBJ2-3,TRBD2
CASSLKGLPSGYYEQYF,TGTGCCAGCAGCTTAAAAGGTTTGCCTAGCGGGTACTACGAGCAGTACTTC,few,TRBV7-8,TRBJ2-7,TRBD2
CATSPGGSSYEQYF,TGTGCCACCAGTCCCGGGGGTAGCTCCTACGAGCAGTACTTC,NA,TRBV15,TRBJ2-7,NA
CATSDLWGAQSNEQFF,TGTGCCACCAGTGATTTATGGGGGGCGCAGAGCAATGAGCAGTTCTTC,NA,TRBV24-1,TRBJ2-1,NA
CASSWGGDTEAFF,TGCGCCAGCAGCTGGGGGGGGGACACTGAAGCTTTCTTT,NA,TRBV5-1,TRBJ1-1,NA
CSVEQGVNGYTF,TGCAGCGTTGAACAGGGGGTGAACGGCTACACCTTC,NA,TRBV29-1,TRBJ1-2,TRBD1
CSAPRQRGIYEQYF,TGCAGTGCCCCCCGGCAGCGGGGGATCTACGAGCAGTACTTC,few,TRBV20-1,TRBJ2-7,TRBD2